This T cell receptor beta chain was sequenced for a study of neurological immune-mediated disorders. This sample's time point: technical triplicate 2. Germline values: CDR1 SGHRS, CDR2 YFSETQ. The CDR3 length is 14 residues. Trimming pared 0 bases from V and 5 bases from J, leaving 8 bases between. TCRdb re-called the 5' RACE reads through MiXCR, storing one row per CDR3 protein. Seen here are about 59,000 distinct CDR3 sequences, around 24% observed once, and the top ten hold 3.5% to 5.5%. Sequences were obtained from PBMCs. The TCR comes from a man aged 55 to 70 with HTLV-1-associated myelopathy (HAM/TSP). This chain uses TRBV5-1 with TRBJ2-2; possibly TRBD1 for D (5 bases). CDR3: CASSLAGITGELFF. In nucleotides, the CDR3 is TGCGCCAGCAGCTTGGCAGGGATAACCGGGGAGCTGTTTTTT. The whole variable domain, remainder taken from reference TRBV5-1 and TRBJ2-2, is KAGVTQTPRYLIKTRGQQVTLSCSPISGHRSVSWYQQTPGQGLQFLFEYFSETQRNKGNFPGRFSGRQFSNSRSEMNVSTLELGDSALYLCASSLAGITGELFFGEGSRLTVL.